This T cell receptor beta chain was obtained from a study of blood T cell repertoires in COVID-19. About the research overall: Samples of COVID-19 (acute and convalescent) were obtained from the United States, Italy and Spain. PBMCs, B-cell-depleted T cells, or T cells were the source of the cDNA or gDNA that made up the material.

A single count supports this clone. As processed by the authors: Amplified reference gene primers provided the basis for estimating nucleated cell counts. The table came from immunoSEQ multiplex PCR; TCRdb's copy has only in-frame clones and leaves some out. The DNA was the basis for D and trimming; V, J and clone size are from that table. The sample carries nearly 60,000 clones, approximately 87% recorded once. CDR1 MDHEN and CDR2 SYDVKM come from the germline V gene. Trimming left V 3 bases short and J 2 bases short, with 11 bases between. The CDR3 has 15 amino acids. The receptor's source is a middle-aged man with active COVID-19. Sequenced sample: peripheral blood. This chain connects TRBV28 to TRBJ1-3, with D uncertain. Here the CDR3 reads CASSLDRGAGNTIYF. DNA of the CDR3: TGTGCCAGCAGTTTGGATCGGGGAGCTGGAAACACCATATATTTT.